A single sample is the source of the 10 T cell receptor beta chains below, sequenced in a study of cytomegalovirus exposure and HLA in healthy donors. In the PCR, 60 Vbeta and 13 Jbeta primers were used. Clones were read by immunoSEQ multiplex PCR, and TCRdb kept only the in-frame ones, dropping some. The sample carries 84,000 or so clones, around 77% recorded once. Material for sequencing was PBMCs. Receptor source: a boy between 10 and 17 years old in good health and CMV-seronegative.

This chain connects TRBV27 to TRBJ1-5, with D possibly TRBD1 on 5 matching bases. The CDR3 is made up of 14 amino acids. The V and J ends lost 7 bases and 6 bases respectively, with 16 bases between them. Germline V CDR1 and CDR2: MNHEY, SMNVEV (reference sequence). This CDR3 reads CASTPGGMGQPQHF. CDR3 in DNA: TGTGCCAGCACCCCGGGGGGTATGGGTCAGCCCCAGCATTTT.

The rearrangement joins TRBV4-2 to TRBJ1-1, with D tentatively TRBD1 (6 bases). The ends were cut back, 3 bases at V and 4 bases at J, with 15 bases in the middle. From germline, CDR1 is LGHNA and CDR2 YNFKEQ. CDR3 length: 15 amino acids. In DNA form, the CDR3 reads TGTGCCAGCAGCCACCCGGACAGCTCGAGCACTGAAGCTTTCTTT. It yields the protein CASSHPDSSSTEAFF.

This clone was picked up a small number of times. J is TRBJ2-7 and V is TRBV7-2, with a tentative D call TRBD1 (6 bases). The CDR3 totals 15 residues. Between the trimmed V and J ends, which lost 1 base and 3 bases, there was a span of 13 bases. Germline values: CDR1 SGHTA, CDR2 FQGNSA. This CDR3 reads CASSLGSTGNYEQYF. Written as DNA, the CDR3 is TGTGCCAGCAGCTTAGGGTCCACAGGGAACTACGAGCAGTACTTC.

As to this clone: At one end the junction does not follow the germline gene, possibly because of a read error. This sequence joins TRBV7-2 and TRBJ2-4; TRBD1 agrees at 7 bases. Germline CDR1 and CDR2: SGHTA and FQGNSA. The CDR3 is 14 residues long. CDR3 nucleotide sequence: TGTGCCAGCAGCTTATCAGGGACAGACCTGGGACCCCACTTC. Its translation is CASSLSGTDLGPHF. Filled out from reference TRBV7-2 and TRBJ2-4, the complete variable domain reads GAGVSQSPSNKVTEKGKDVELRCDPISGHTALYWYRQSLGQGLEFLIYFQGNSAPDKSGLPSDRFSAERTGGSVSTLTIQRTQQEDSAVYLCASSLSGTDLGPHFGAGTRLSVL.

This chain connects TRBV27 to TRBJ1-6, with TRBD1 identical over 7 bases. Germline V CDR1 and CDR2: MNHEY, SMNVEV (reference sequence). This CDR3 has 14 amino acids. V trimming: 5 bases; J trimming: 7 bases; junction bases outside the gene matches: 5. The CDR3 reads CASSPGTANSPLHF. As DNA, the CDR3 is TGTGCCAGCAGTCCAGGGACAGCCAATTCACCCCTCCACTTT.

The rearrangement joins TRBV6-1 to TRBJ1-1; D not certain. The CDR3 consists of 13 residues. Trimming cost V 1 base and J 1 base, with 4 bases left between them. Germline V lookup: CDR1 MNHNS, CDR2 SASEGT. This chain's CDR3 is CASSEGGNTEAFF. The CDR3 DNA follows: TGTGCCAGCAGTGAAGGCGGGAACACTGAAGCTTTCTTT.

V gene TRBV11-2 combines with J gene TRBJ2-5; D unresolved. The ends were cut back, 5 bases at V and 1 base at J, with 17 bases in the middle. The germline V gene has CDR1 SGHAT and CDR2 FQNNGV. The CDR3 has 16 residues. CDR3 coding DNA: TGTGCCAGCAGCAACCATTTATTAGAGGCCCAAGAGACCCAGTACTTC. This translates into CASSNHLLEAQETQYF.

The V gene is TRBV13, the J gene TRBJ1-1; D possibly corresponds to TRBD1 (5 bases). The V and J ends lost 5 bases and 2 bases respectively, with 12 bases between them. This CDR3 comprises 14 residues. The germline V gene encodes CDR1 PRHDT and CDR2 FYEKMQ (reference sequence). The CDR3 sequence is CASSGMTANTEAFF. CDR3 in DNA: TGTGCCAGCAGCGGGATGACAGCCAACACTGAAGCTTTCTTT.

J is TRBJ2-7 and V is TRBV29-1; 7 nucleotides align to TRBD1. J gave up 0 bases and V 0 bases, and 5 bases lay outside the gene matches. The CDR3 is 15 amino acids. Germline assignment: CDR1 SQVTM and CDR2 ANQGSEA. CDR3 amino acids: CSVEDRTGSSYEQYF. For the CDR3, the DNA is TGCAGCGTTGAAGATCGGACAGGAAGCTCCTACGAGCAGTACTTC.

The rearrangement joins TRBV5-4 to TRBJ2-2; 7 nucleotides line up with TRBD2. The V and J ends lost 7 bases and 6 bases, in that order; junction bases with no gene match: 15. There are 16 residues in the CDR3. Germline V gene sequence: CDR1 SGHNT, CDR2 YYREEE (reference sequence). For the CDR3, the DNA is TGTGCCAGCCGCTCGGCGAGGGCGGGGGAATCCGGGGAGCTGTTTTTT. This gives the protein CASRSARAGESGELFF. The whole variable domain, remainder taken from reference TRBV5-4 and TRBJ2-2, is ETGVTQSPTHLIKTRGQQVTLRCSSQSGHNTVSWYQQALGQGPQFIFQYYREEENGRGNFPPRFSGLQFPNYSSELNVNALELDDSALYLCASRSARAGESGELFFGEGSRLTVL.